These 22 T cell receptor beta chains share one sample of origin, sequenced in a study of radiotherapy plus CTLA-4 blockade in lung cancer. Sequencing used immunoSEQ multiplex PCR; TCRdb keeps in-frame clones, though not all of them. Among about 28,000 clones, over 75% were seen once, and the ten largest hold about 7.7%. The material was peripheral blood, obtained from a patient treated with radiotherapy plus ipilimumab. These receptors came from a human donor with non-small cell lung cancer who had stable disease on radiotherapy plus ipilimumab.

The chain is built from TRBV5-1 and TRBJ1-1, with TRBD1 identical over 7 bases. The V segment lost 4 bases and the J segment 11 bases; nucleotides outside the gene matches: 14. The CDR3 loop spans 14 amino acids. CDR1 is SGHRS, CDR2 YFSETQ, per germline. The CDR3 sequence is CASSPTGQAAGAFF. Here the CDR3 DNA reads TGCGCCAGCAGCCCCACCGGACAGGCCGCTGGGGCTTTCTTT.

This rearrangement joins TRBV7-3 to TRBJ2-7, with D perhaps matching TRBD1 (5 bases). There are 15 residues in the CDR3. Trimming stripped 5 bases from V and 2 bases from J, with 16 bases between. Germline assignment: CDR1 SGHTA and CDR2 FQGTGA. Written as DNA, the CDR3 is TGTGCCAGCAGCCGAAGCTTACAGGAGACCTACGAGCAGTACGTC. Translation gives CASSRSLQETYEQYV.

V and J are TRBV6-1 and TRBJ1-1; D gene unclear. Trimming removed 6 bases from V and 4 bases from J, with 12 bases in between. Germline V gene lookup returns CDR1 MNHNS and CDR2 SASEGT. The CDR3 sequence is 13 residues long. The CDR3 nucleotides are TGTGCCAGCAGCCCCGGCTGGGGCACTGAAGCTTTCTTT. This sequence encodes CASSPGWGTEAFF.

The chain joins TRBV10-3 to TRBJ2-7; 10 bases map to TRBD1. Germline-derived CDR1 and CDR2 are ENHRY and SYGVKD. V shed 0 bases, J shed 3 bases, and the junction held 5 bases outside the gene matches. The CDR3 loop spans 16 amino acids. CDR3 residues: CAISESMGQGFYEQYF. CDR3 in DNA: TGTGCCATCAGTGAGTCGATGGGACAGGGGTTCTACGAGCAGTACTTC.

This chain uses TRBV2 with TRBJ2-1, with TRBD1 matching over 7 bases. CDR1 is SNHLY and CDR2 is FYNNEI in the germline V gene. The CDR3 contains 16 residues. V gave up 3 bases and J gave up 0 bases; unmatched junction bases: 5. CDR3 sequence reads: CASSDVAGGSYNEQFF. The CDR3 DNA reads TGTGCCAGCAGTGACGTAGCAGGGGGCTCCTACAATGAGCAGTTCTTC.

J is TRBJ1-1 and V is TRBV5-1, with TRBD1 matching over 9 bases. This CDR3 comprises 16 residues. CDR1 is SGHRS, CDR2 YFSETQ, per germline. The junction had 11 bases not matched to a gene; V was cut back by 4 bases and J by 4 bases. The chain's CDR3 is CASSNGQGTRGTEAFF. Written as DNA, the CDR3 is TGCGCCAGCAGCAACGGACAGGGGACCCGAGGCACTGAAGCTTTCTTT. Filled out from reference TRBV5-1 and TRBJ1-1, the complete variable domain reads KAGVTQTPRYLIKTRGQQVTLSCSPISGHRSVSWYQQTPGQGLQFLFEYFSETQRNKGNFPGRFSGRQFSNSRSEMNVSTLELGDSALYLCASSNGQGTRGTEAFFGQGTRLTVV.

This clone has just one count. V is TRBV28 and J is TRBJ1-1; no firm D call. Germline CDR1 MDHEN, CDR2 SYDVKM. The V gene lost 7 bases and the J gene lost 0 bases, with 12 bases spanning the gap. The CDR3 is 14 amino acids. The CDR3 here is CASNLPNLNTEAFF. CDR3 DNA: TGTGCCAGCAATCTCCCGAATCTGAACACTGAAGCTTTCTTT.

V is TRBV9 and J is TRBJ1-6, with no clear D. Trimming pared 3 bases from V and 3 bases from J, leaving 19 bases between. Germline V gene data show CDR1 as SGDLS and CDR2 as YYNGEE. The length of the CDR3 is 18 residues. The CDR3 DNA follows: TGTGCCAGCAGCGGAGGGCCCTTGGTTAGCGGCTATAATTCACCCCTCCACTTT. This sequence encodes CASSGGPLVSGYNSPLHF.

The rearrangement links TRBV6-5 to TRBJ1-1; TRBD1 agrees at 7 bases. V lost 2 bases, J lost 9 bases, and 9 bases stayed unmatched. Germline CDR1 MNHEY, CDR2 SVGAGI. The CDR3 runs to 14 residues. As DNA, the CDR3 is TGTGCCAGCAGTTACGACAGGGTAGTAAGGCAAGCTTTCTTT. It translates to CASSYDRVVRQAFF.

CDR3 nucleotides: TGTGCCAGCAGCATACAGGGGGGAGGCTATGGCTACACCTTC. Its protein product is CASSIQGGGYGYTF. The gene calls are TRBV6-1 and TRBJ1-2, with TRBD1 matching over 8 bases. CDR3 length: 14 amino acids. Germline assignment: CDR1 MNHNS and CDR2 SASEGT. Unmatched junction bases numbered 7, after V lost 6 bases and J lost 4 bases.

The chain combines TRBV5-6 with TRBJ1-6; possibly TRBD1 for D (6 bases). The V end lost 7 bases, the J end lost 5 bases, and 13 bases lay between the germline ends. The CDR3 runs 14 residues. CDR1 and CDR2 (germline): SGHDT, YYEEEE. The CDR3, as DNA: TGTGCCAGCTCGAAGGGGGGGAATAATTCACCCCTCCACTTT. It yields the protein CASSKGGNNSPLHF. The full variable domain, its missing parts supplied by reference TRBV5-6 and TRBJ1-6, is DAGVTQSPTHLIKTRGQQVTLRCSPKSGHDTVSWYQQALGQGPQFIFQYYEEEERQRGNFPDRFSGHQFPNYSSELNVNALLLGDSALYLCASSKGGNNSPLHFGNGTRLTVT.

This chain connects TRBV10-3 to TRBJ2-7; D call uncertain. Germline V CDR1 and CDR2: ENHRY, SYGVKD. The length of the CDR3 is 15 residues. V lost 2 bases and J lost 5, with 16 bases in between. CDR3 region: CAISEKKSFRNEQYF. CDR3 in DNA: TGTGCCATCAGTGAGAAGAAGAGTTTCCGGAACGAGCAGTACTTC.

CDR3 sequence reads: CASIPGPTYEQYV. Written as DNA, the CDR3 is TGTGCCAGCATCCCGGGGCCGACCTACGAGCAGTACGTC. The chain links TRBV6-1 to TRBJ2-7; possibly TRBD1 or TRBD2 for D (5 bases each). V was clipped by 7 bases and J by 2 bases, with 12 bases between them. CDR3 length: 13 residues. Germline V gene sequence: CDR1 MNHNS, CDR2 SASEGT.

The chain carries TRBV7-2 and TRBJ1-6, with TRBD1 matching over 9 bases. The junction had 14 bases not matched to a gene; V was cut back by 5 bases and J by 9 bases. CDR3 length: 17 amino acids. Germline CDR1 is SGHTA and CDR2 is FQGNSA. CDR3 coding DNA: TGTGCCAGCAGCCCGGGTTTGGGGGGACAGGGTGGTTCACCCCTCCACTTT. It yields the protein CASSPGLGGQGGSPLHF.

This clone appeared a few times. The gene calls are TRBV7-2 and TRBJ1-2, with D hard to call. CDR1 is SGHTA and CDR2 is FQGNSA in the germline V gene. The length of the CDR3 is 16 residues. V lost 2 bases and J lost 1, with 14 bases in between. CDR3 loop: CASSLNRLGGNYGYTF. CDR3 in DNA: TGTGCCAGCAGCTTAAATCGTCTGGGCGGTAACTATGGCTACACCTTC.

The chain has TRBV21-1 and TRBJ2-6; TRBD1 is the table's D call, not checked against the DNA. TRBV21-1 is an annotated pseudogene. This CDR3 spans 18 amino acids. Here the CDR3 reads CASSKDLQGLNGANVLTF. CDR3 nucleotide sequence: TGTGCCAGCAGCAAAGACCTCCAGGGTCTAAATGGGGCCAACGTCCTGACTTTC.

The V and J genes are TRBV19 and TRBJ1-1; 7 bases are shared with TRBD1. With 7 bases clipped from V and 0 bases from J, the junction kept 5 bases outside the gene matches. Germline V lookup: CDR1 LNHDA, CDR2 SQIVND (reference sequence). The CDR3 sequence is 14 residues long. The CDR3 spells CASTSGTVNTEAFF. In DNA, the CDR3 is TGTGCCAGTACCTCCGGGACAGTGAACACTGAAGCTTTCTTT.

The chain recombines TRBV7-8 with TRBJ2-1, with 10 bases that match TRBD2. CDR3 length: 15 residues. Germline-derived CDR1 and CDR2 are SGHVS and FQNEAQ. The ends lost 4 bases at V and 6 bases at J; junction bases unmatched: 6. Written as DNA, the CDR3 is TGTGCCAGCAGCTCCAGCGGGGGGGCTCGCAATGAGCAGTTCTTC. This gives the protein CASSSSGGARNEQFF.

The chain recombines TRBV28 with TRBJ1-6; D unclear. There are 16 residues in the CDR3. V dropped 4 bases and J dropped 4 bases, with 14 bases sitting between them. CDR1 and CDR2 from the germline V gene are MDHEN and SYDVKM. Written as DNA, the CDR3 is TGTGCCAGCAGTTCCTCCCGGACCGGGTATAATTCACCCCTCCACTTT. It yields the protein CASSSSRTGYNSPLHF.

This clone has only one observation. This chain's CDR3 is CASSEGTYEQYV. The CDR3 DNA follows: TGTGCCAGCAGCGAAGGAACCTACGAGCAGTACGTC. The gene calls are TRBV6-1 and TRBJ2-7; no definite D call. This CDR3 region has 12 residues. Germline assignment: CDR1 MNHNS and CDR2 SASEGT.

This clone came up a few times. The chain employs TRBV9 and TRBJ1-2, with D maybe TRBD1 (5 bases). There are 13 residues in the CDR3. Germline CDR1 SGDLS, CDR2 YYNGEE. Deletions cut 1 base from V and 7 bases from J, with 11 bases between. This CDR3 is CASSVHQRGGYTF. CDR3 bases: TGTGCCAGCAGCGTACATCAGAGGGGTGGCTACACCTTC.

The J gene is TRBJ1-2, the V gene TRBV2, with D hard to call. The CDR3 loop spans 13 amino acids. V was clipped by 7 bases and J by 2 bases, with 11 bases between them. Germline V gene data show CDR1 as SNHLY and CDR2 as FYNNEI. In DNA, the CDR3 is TGTGCCAGCACCCTAACAGAGAACTATGGCTACACCTTC. It specifies CASTLTENYGYTF.